Each of the 17 T cell receptor beta chains below was sequenced from the same sample in a study of blood T cell repertoires in COVID-19. TCRdb's copy holds only in-frame clones and misses some; the assay was immunoSEQ multiplex PCR. This sample yields approximately 500,000 clones, of which 89% are seen a single time; about 0.91% belongs to the top ten. The sequencing input was peripheral blood. These TCRs come from a man younger than 35 with COVID-19, enrolled during active disease.

This clone has a single count. The V and J genes are TRBV3-1 (or the pseudogene TRBV3-2) and TRBJ2-7; 9 bases map to TRBD2. Germline V gives CDR1 LGHDT, CDR2 YNNKEL (reference sequence). The CDR3 totals 14 residues. With 1 base clipped from V and 7 bases from J, the junction kept 5 bases outside the gene matches. The CDR3 coding sequence is TGTGCCAGCAGCCAAGGAGCGGGGGGTGGGGAGCAGTACTTC. Encoded protein: CASSQGAGGGEQYF.

This clone was counted ten times or more. The chain has TRBV27 and TRBJ1-3; TRBD1 matches at 7 bases. The CDR3 has 15 residues. The germline V gene has CDR1 MNHEY and CDR2 SMNVEV (reference sequence). V gave up 3 bases and J gave up 4 bases; unmatched junction bases: 6. The CDR3 DNA reads TGTGCCAGCAGTTTCCAGGGGGGCTTGGGAAACACCATATATTTT. Translating it yields CASSFQGGLGNTIYF.

This clone was observed a few times. The chain joins TRBV19 to TRBJ1-5; D gene uncertain. Trimming shortened V by 3 bases and J by 2 bases, and 11 bases separated the two germline ends. The CDR3 has 15 residues. Germline V gives CDR1 LNHDA, CDR2 SQIVND (reference sequence). The CDR3 spells CASSMGGRGNQPQHF. The CDR3 DNA is TGTGCCAGTAGTATGGGAGGGAGGGGCAATCAGCCCCAGCATTTT.

The chain couples TRBV6-5 to TRBJ2-7; D is possibly TRBD1 (6 bases). This CDR3 has 14 residues. Germline V gives CDR1 MNHEY, CDR2 SVGAGI. The V and J ends lost 4 bases and 0 bases respectively, with 10 bases between them. The CDR3 is CASSSDRPSYEQYF. CDR3 sequence (DNA): TGTGCCAGCAGTTCGGACAGACCCTCCTACGAGCAGTACTTC.

This chain joins TRBV5-4 and TRBJ1-1, with D tentatively TRBD1 (5 bases). The CDR3 spans 15 residues. Germline CDR1 is SGHNT and CDR2 is YYREEE (reference sequence). V lost 0 bases to trimming and J lost 4 bases, with 13 bases between them. The chain's CDR3 is CASSLGGGGFTEAFF. CDR3 nucleotide sequence: TGTGCCAGCAGCTTGGGGGGCGGGGGTTTCACTGAAGCTTTCTTT.

The chain uses TRBV25-1 and TRBJ1-4; D is undetermined. V lost 1 base, J lost 5 bases, and 8 bases lay in between. The CDR3 totals 14 residues. Germline V gene lookup returns CDR1 MGHDK and CDR2 SYGVNS. CDR3 sequence reads: CASSEFTGNEKLFF. In DNA, the CDR3 is TGTGCCAGCAGTGAATTTACCGGGAATGAAAAACTGTTTTTT.

This chain joins TRBV23-1 and TRBJ1-3; the D gene is possibly TRBD1 (5 bases). TRBV23-1 is annotated as an ORF whose role is uncertain. The CDR3 loop spans 16 amino acids. The V and J ends lost 1 base and 0 bases respectively, with 10 bases between them. The CDR3 region has the DNA TGCGCCAGCAGTCAATTGGCGACAGTCTCTGGAAACACCATATATTTT. Translated, it gives CASSQLATVSGNTIYF.

The chain combines TRBV27 with TRBJ2-7; D unresolved. CDR1 is MNHEY and CDR2 is SMNVEV in the germline V gene (reference sequence). The V end was cut by 4 bases, the J end by 0 bases, with 7 bases between. CDR3 size: 13 residues. The CDR3, as DNA: TGTGCCAGCAGTTATAAGAGCTCCTACGAGCAGTACTTC. Protein: CASSYKSSYEQYF.

In regard to this clone: The junction and the germline gene differ at one end; a read error may be behind it. The genes are TRBV7-9 and TRBJ2-1, with D unclear. Germline V lookup: CDR1 SEHNR, CDR2 FQNEAQ (reference sequence). The CDR3 has 11 amino acids. In nucleotides, the CDR3 is TGTGCCAGCAGCTCCTTCAATGAGCAGTTCTTC. Protein: CASSSFNEQFF.

This clone has more than one count but fewer than ten. This chain links TRBV12-3 or TRBV12-4 with TRBJ1-6; D is possibly TRBD1 (5 bases). The CDR3 has 13 amino acids. The V and J ends lost 5 bases and 9 bases respectively, with 11 bases between them. The CDR3 nucleotides are TGTGCCAGCAGTACTTTTGGGGCTTCACCCCTCCACTTT. This gives the protein CASSTFGASPLHF.

This rearrangement joins TRBV11-2 to TRBJ1-2; 7 bases agree with TRBD1. Germline assignment: CDR1 SGHAT and CDR2 FQNNGV. Germline trimming cut 5 bases from V and 4 bases from J; bases unmatched to any gene: 4. The CDR3 contains 13 residues. The DNA for the CDR3 is TGTGCCAGCAGCCCGGGACAGCCCTATGGCTACACCTTC. This gives the protein CASSPGQPYGYTF.

The J gene is TRBJ2-1, the V gene TRBV6-4; D is uncertain. The germline V and J ends were trimmed by 4 bases and 0 bases, with 10 bases remaining between them. This CDR3 is built from 15 residues. Germline V gene sequence: CDR1 MRHNA, CDR2 SNTAGT. The CDR3 coding sequence is TGTGCCAGCAGTGCCGCTATGAGCTCCTACAATGAGCAGTTCTTC. Translation: CASSAAMSSYNEQFF.

The rearrangement links TRBV24-1 to TRBJ2-2, with TRBD1 matching over 7 bases. Germline values: CDR1 KGHDR, CDR2 SFDVKD. V gave up 8 bases and J gave up 3 bases; unmatched junction bases: 5. The CDR3 extends over 14 amino acids. In DNA, the CDR3 is TGTGCCACCAATACAGGGGCCGACACCGGGGAGCTGTTTTTT. Translation: CATNTGADTGELFF.

This clone is a singleton in its sample. V is TRBV5-1 and J is TRBJ1-4; no reliable D call. This CDR3 is built from 15 residues. Germline V CDR1 and CDR2: SGHRS, YFSETQ. V shed 5 bases and J shed 0 bases, with 11 bases lying between them. CDR3: CASRETGATNEKLFF. In DNA form, the CDR3 reads TGCGCCAGCAGGGAGACGGGAGCAACTAATGAAAAACTGTTTTTT.

This clone was counted between two and nine times. Here the CDR3 reads CASSERTGSSYEQYF. DNA of the CDR3: TGTGCCAGCAGTGAACGGACTGGGAGCTCCTACGAGCAGTACTTC. The chain links TRBV6-1 to TRBJ2-7; tentatively, D is TRBD2 (5 bases). V was clipped by 2 bases and J by 0 bases, with 11 bases between them. In germline, CDR1 is MNHNS, CDR2 SASEGT. The CDR3 has 15 amino acids.

The V call is TRBV12-3 or TRBV12-4, the J call TRBJ2-7; a weak D match, TRBD2 (5 bases). Deletions cut 5 bases from V and 5 bases from J, with 10 bases between. CDR3 length: 12 residues. The CDR3 DNA follows: TGTGCCAGCAGTCCCGGGATCCACGAGCAGTACTTC. It codes for CASSPGIHEQYF.

The chain combines TRBV1 with TRBJ2-3; no DNA check was done on the table's D call, TRBD2. TRBV1 is a listed pseudogene. CDR3 size: 14 residues. CDR3 bases: TGCACCAGCAGGTCCGGGGGAGGGGCAGATACGCAGTATTTT. Translation: CTSRSGGGADTQYF.